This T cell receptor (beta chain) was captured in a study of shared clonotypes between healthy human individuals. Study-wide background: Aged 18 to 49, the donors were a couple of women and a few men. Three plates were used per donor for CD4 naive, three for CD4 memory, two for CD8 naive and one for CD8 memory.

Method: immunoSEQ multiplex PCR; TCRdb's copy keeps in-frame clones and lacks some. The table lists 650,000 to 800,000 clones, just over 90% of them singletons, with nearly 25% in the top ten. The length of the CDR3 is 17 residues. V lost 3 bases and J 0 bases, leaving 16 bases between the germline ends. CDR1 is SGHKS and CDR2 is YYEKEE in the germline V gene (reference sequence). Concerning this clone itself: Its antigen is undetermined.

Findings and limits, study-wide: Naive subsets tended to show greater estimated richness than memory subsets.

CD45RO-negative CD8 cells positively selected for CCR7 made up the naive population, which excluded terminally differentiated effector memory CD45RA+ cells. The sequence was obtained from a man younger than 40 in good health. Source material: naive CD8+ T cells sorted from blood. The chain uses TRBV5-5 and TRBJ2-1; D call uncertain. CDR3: CASSWSRALSSYNEQFF. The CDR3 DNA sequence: TGTGCCAGCAGCTGGAGTAGGGCCCTGAGCTCCTACAATGAGCAGTTCTTC.